The TCR beta chain described here comes from a study of blood T cells in healthy people across ages. Findings of the study overall: Both naive CD4+ cell counts and diversity were greater in long-lived donors than in aged donors.

PCR was performed a second time for roughly 7 to 12 cycles using a sample-barcoded 5' primer and a J-beta primer mix. Each cDNA molecule, via a template-switch adaptor with 12 random nucleotides, was tagged. One entry per CDR3 protein, called by TCRdb with MiXCR from the 5' RACE reads. The sample lists about 1.1 million distinct CDR3 sequences, more than 30% occurring once. The CDR3 sequence is 11 residues long. The germline CDR1 and CDR2 sequences are MNHEY and SMNVEV (reference sequence). Trimming took 6 bases from V and 3 from J, leaving 5 bases between them. Each sample gave at least 6.5 million isolated PBMCs. As for this clonotype: Antigen: not known.

This receptor was obtained from a man in his late teens or twenties in good health. V usage is TRBV27 and J usage is TRBJ1-1; D not certain. The sample was blood. CDR3 amino acids: CASRSYTEAFF. CDR3 DNA sequence: TGTGCCAGCAGATCTTACACTGAAGCTTTCTTT.